This T cell receptor beta chain was captured by sequencing in a study of CD8 T cells in ankylosing spondylitis. Study results and caveats: A TCR beta motif of several highly homologous variants seemed to mark ankylosing spondylitis blood. Within peripheral blood, clones linked to disease were CD8+ and relatively rare. Matched synovial fluid from ankylosing spondylitis patients was reported to be enriched for disease-linked clones. Some motif variants were previously reported in reactive arthritis synovial fluid and blood.

Between the trimmed V and J ends, which lost 6 bases and 7 bases, there was a span of 13 bases. This CDR3 region has 12 residues. CDR1 is MDHEN and CDR2 is SYDVKM in the germline V gene. Preparation of TCR beta libraries was done by quantitative 5'-RACE with molecular barcodes. MiXCR was run by TCRdb on the 5' RACE reads, yielding one entry per CDR3 protein. Of a few hundred thousand distinct CDR3 sequences in the sample, about 22% were seen once. Regarding this clonotype: As yet, its antigen is unknown.

The sequence was collected from a male donor with ankylosing spondylitis. V is TRBV28 and J is TRBJ2-7; no reliable D call. Sequenced input: blood, either unsorted or a sorted T cell fraction (not recorded which). The CDR3 loop reads CASRSPSREQYF. CDR3 DNA sequence: TGTGCCAGCAGGTCCCCAAGTAGGGAGCAGTACTTC.